This T cell receptor (beta chain) stems from a study of early T cells in non-severe SARS-CoV-2 infection. Germline V gene sequence: CDR1 MDHEN, CDR2 SYDVKM. The CDR3 is made up of 15 amino acids. Between the trimmed V and J ends, which lost 7 bases and 5 bases, there was a span of 20 bases. About this clonotype itself: What it binds is not known.

Unique molecular identifiers were attached to individual cDNA molecules. TCRdb called the 5' RACE reads again in MiXCR, with one record for every CDR3 protein. The repertoire holds approximately 73,000 distinct CDR3 sequences, with 9.5% to 15% as singletons. Study-level points and caveats: The study's VDJdb matching favored anti-spike CD8 responses and missed private and CD4 specificities.

The chain joins TRBV28 to TRBJ2-5, with D possibly called TRBD1 or TRBD2 (6 bases each). Sequencing was performed on whole blood. The TCR originated in an adult who was a healthcare worker with PCR-confirmed SARS-CoV-2 infection or an uninfected control (not recorded which). CDR3 residues: CASTTRPGAGETQYF. The CDR3 region has the DNA TGTGCCAGCACAACTCGGCCGGGGGCCGGGGAGACCCAGTACTTC.